This T cell receptor (beta chain) was sequenced in a study of blood T cell repertoires in COVID-19. Across the study: Both acute and convalescent COVID-19 samples were obtained from the United States, Italy and Spain. T cells, B-cell-depleted T cells, or PBMCs supplied cDNA or gDNA.

In the authors' workflow: Amplification of reference gene primers was used by the study to estimate nucleated cell counts. Assay used: immunoSEQ multiplex PCR; TCRdb lists only in-frame clones, some missing. From that table come the V and J calls and clone size; the DNA was used to work out D and trimming. This sample has some 270,000 clones, with 80% to 90% found just once. The CDR3 contains 12 residues. V lost 8 bases, J lost 5 bases, and 10 bases lay in between. Sequencing was performed on peripheral blood. The TCR comes from a woman between 65 and 79 years old with acute or convalescent COVID-19. The V and J genes are TRBV12-3 or TRBV12-4 and TRBJ2-1; no definite D call. CDR3 nucleotides: TGTGCCAGCTGCTATTTGGACAATGAGCAGTTCTTC. It encodes CASCYLDNEQFF.